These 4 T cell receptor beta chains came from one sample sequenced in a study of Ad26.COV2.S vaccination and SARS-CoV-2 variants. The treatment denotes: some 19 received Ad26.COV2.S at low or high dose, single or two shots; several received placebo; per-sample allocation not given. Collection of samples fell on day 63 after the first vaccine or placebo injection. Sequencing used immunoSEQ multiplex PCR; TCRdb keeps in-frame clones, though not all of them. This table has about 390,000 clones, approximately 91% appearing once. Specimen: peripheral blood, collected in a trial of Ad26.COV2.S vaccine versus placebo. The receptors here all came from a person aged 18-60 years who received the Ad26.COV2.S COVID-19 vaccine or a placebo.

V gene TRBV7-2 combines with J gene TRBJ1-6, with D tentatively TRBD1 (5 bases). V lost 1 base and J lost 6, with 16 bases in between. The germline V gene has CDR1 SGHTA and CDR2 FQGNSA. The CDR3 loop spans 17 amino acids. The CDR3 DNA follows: TGTGCCAGCAGCTTAGGCTCCTCAGGGTTCCGTAATTCACCCCTCCACTTT. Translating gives CASSLGSSGFRNSPLHF.

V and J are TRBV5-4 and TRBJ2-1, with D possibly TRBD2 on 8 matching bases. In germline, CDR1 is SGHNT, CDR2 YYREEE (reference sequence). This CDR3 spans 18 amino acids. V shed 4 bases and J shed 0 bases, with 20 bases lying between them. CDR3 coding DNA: TGTGCCAGCAGCACCCCACGGGGGGGGACAGACTCCTACAATGAGCAGTTCTTC. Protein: CASSTPRGGTDSYNEQFF.

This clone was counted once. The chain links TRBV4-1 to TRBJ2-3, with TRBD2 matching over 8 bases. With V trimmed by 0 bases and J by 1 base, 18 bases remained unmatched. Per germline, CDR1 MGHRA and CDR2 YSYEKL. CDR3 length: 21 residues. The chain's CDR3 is CASSQERVRVAGLRGTDTQYF. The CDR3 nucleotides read TGCGCCAGCAGCCAAGAAAGGGTGAGGGTAGCGGGGTTGCGAGGCACAGATACGCAGTATTTT.

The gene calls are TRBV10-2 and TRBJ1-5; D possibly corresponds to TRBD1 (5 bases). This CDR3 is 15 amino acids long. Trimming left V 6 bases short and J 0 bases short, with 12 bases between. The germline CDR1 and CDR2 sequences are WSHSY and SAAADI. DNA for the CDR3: TGCGCCAGCAGCACTGAGGGGAATAGCAATCAGCCCCAGCATTTT. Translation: CASSTEGNSNQPQHF.